The 26 T cell receptor beta chains below come from one sample, sequenced in a study of OX40 agonist ivuxolimab in advanced cancers. Produced via immunoSEQ multiplex PCR; TCRdb's table is partial and in-frame only. The top ten clones hold approximately 0.58% of a sample with about 100,000 clones, more than 85% of them seen once. The specimen was CD4+ or CD8+ T cells sorted from blood, collected in a trial of the OX40 agonist ivuxolimab. These receptors all stem from an adult with an advanced solid tumor such as melanoma, head and neck, liver or kidney cancer.

The J gene is TRBJ2-2, the V gene TRBV7-9, with D maybe TRBD1 (5 bases). This CDR3 has 15 amino acids. Trimming took 2 bases from V and 4 from J, leaving 11 bases between them. The germline gives CDR1 SEHNR, CDR2 FQNEAQ (reference sequence). The CDR3 sequence: CASSLWQGGTGELFF. The CDR3 DNA reads as TGTGCCAGCAGCTTATGGCAGGGTGGCACCGGGGAGCTGTTTTTT.

V gene TRBV18 combines with J gene TRBJ1-1, with D perhaps TRBD1 (5 bases). Trimming took 5 bases from V and 2 from J, leaving 18 bases between them. This CDR3 comprises 16 residues. Germline CDR1 is KGHSH and CDR2 is LQKENI. The CDR3 DNA reads TGTGCCAGCTCATCGTTTGCCGGCAGGGTCAACACTGAAGCTTTCTTT. Translation: CASSSFAGRVNTEAFF.

The chain has TRBV19 and TRBJ2-3; 9 positions match TRBD2. The CDR3 loop spans 15 amino acids. Looked up from germline, CDR1 is LNHDA and CDR2 is SQIVND (reference sequence). Trimming cost V 5 bases and J 2 bases; bases outside gene matches: 5. The chain's CDR3 is CASSLRLAATDTQYF. CDR3 sequence (DNA): TGTGCCAGTAGTCTCCGACTAGCGGCCACAGATACGCAGTATTTT.

The chain is built from TRBV30 and TRBJ2-3, with 7 bases matching TRBD1. CDR1 is GTSNPN, CDR2 SVGIG, per germline (reference sequence). The V and J ends lost 1 base and 2 bases, in that order; junction bases with no gene match: 3. This CDR3 comprises 14 residues. CDR3 region: CAWSGGQSTDTQYF. DNA for the CDR3: TGTGCCTGGAGTGGGGGACAGTCCACAGATACGCAGTATTTT.

This sequence joins TRBV4-2 and TRBJ1-4, with a possible D match to TRBD1 (6 bases). The CDR3 is 17 amino acids. The germline V gene encodes CDR1 LGHNA and CDR2 YNFKEQ. Trimming left V 1 base short and J 6 bases short, with 18 bases between. CDR3: CASSQVLVMDSYEKLFF. The DNA for the CDR3 is TGTGCCAGCAGCCAAGTTTTAGTTATGGACAGCTATGAAAAACTGTTTTTT.

This chain links TRBV7-9 with TRBJ2-1; 16 nucleotides align to TRBD2. The CDR3 is 19 residues long. Unmatched junction bases numbered 8, after V lost 2 bases and J lost 4 bases. Germline V gives CDR1 SEHNR, CDR2 FQNEAQ (reference sequence). In DNA form, the CDR3 reads TGTGCCAGCAGCTTAACCCGCGGGACTAGCGGGAGGGATTACAATGAGCAGTTCTTC. Protein sequence: CASSLTRGTSGRDYNEQFF.

V and J are TRBV19 and TRBJ2-7; 12 bases are shared with TRBD1. CDR3 length equals 15 residues. Germline lookup yields CDR1 LNHDA and CDR2 SQIVND (reference sequence). The trim removed 6 bases at V and 7 bases at J, leaving 10 bases unmatched. CDR3 in amino acids: CASRGPGQGAYEQYF. The CDR3 DNA reads TGTGCCAGTAGGGGGCCGGGACAGGGGGCATATGAGCAGTACTTC.

J is TRBJ2-1 and V is TRBV5-1; possibly TRBD2 for D (5 bases). The CDR3 sequence is 13 residues long. Germline lookup yields CDR1 SGHRS and CDR2 YFSETQ. Trimming shortened V by 6 bases and J by 6 bases, and 13 bases separated the two germline ends. The CDR3 nucleotides read TGCGCCAGCAACCCTAGAGGACTCAATGAGCAGTTCTTC. Its protein is CASNPRGLNEQFF.

The chain links TRBV7-2 to TRBJ2-7; D ambiguous. CDR3 size: 15 residues. CDR1 is SGHTA and CDR2 is FQGNSA in the germline V gene. V lost 1 base and J lost 1, with 11 bases in between. CDR3 coding DNA: TGTGCCAGCAGCTTAGACTTGCTCAGATCCTACGAGCAGTACTTC. Protein product: CASSLDLLRSYEQYF.

This clone has just one count. The chain has TRBV5-1 and TRBJ2-7; maybe TRBD1 (5 bases). V lost 4 bases, J lost 2 bases, and 13 bases lay in between. Germline CDR1 SGHRS, CDR2 YFSETQ. This CDR3 is 14 amino acids long. CDR3 nucleotide sequence: TGCGCCAGCAGCCCGGCGGCAGGGACCTACGAGCAGTACTTC. It encodes CASSPAAGTYEQYF.

The CDR3 sequence: CASSQGLLAGGTQETQYF. The CDR3 DNA follows: TGCGCCAGCAGCCAAGGACTTCTGGCGGGAGGGACCCAAGAGACCCAGTACTTC. V and J are TRBV4-3 and TRBJ2-5; TRBD2 agrees at 9 bases. This CDR3 region has 18 residues. In germline, CDR1 is LGHNA, CDR2 YSLEER. J was trimmed by 1 base and V by 1 base; bases with no gene match: 10.

This clone has a single count. This rearrangement joins TRBV6-1 to TRBJ2-2; unclear D gene. In germline, CDR1 is MNHNS, CDR2 SASEGT. The V end was cut by 1 base, the J end by 6 bases, with 6 bases between. The CDR3 is made up of 13 amino acids. The CDR3 bases are TGTGCCAGCAGTGAAGTCGGTTCCGGGGAGCTGTTTTTT. The encoded protein is CASSEVGSGELFF.

The chain combines TRBV5-1 with TRBJ1-1; tentative D call: TRBD1 (5 bases). The germline V and J ends were trimmed by 0 bases and 6 bases, with 12 bases remaining between them. The CDR3 is made up of 14 amino acids. Germline V gene lookup returns CDR1 SGHRS and CDR2 YFSETQ. This chain's CDR3 is CASSLVGGTPEAFF. The CDR3 coding sequence is TGCGCCAGCAGCTTGGTTGGGGGTACACCTGAAGCTTTCTTT.

In its sample, this clone was seen once. This chain uses TRBV5-1 with TRBJ2-1; perhaps TRBD2 as D (5 bases). The germline gives CDR1 SGHRS, CDR2 YFSETQ. V was trimmed by 4 bases and J by 6 bases, leaving 11 bases between them. This CDR3 has 13 residues. The CDR3 loop reads CASSPWGANEQFF. As DNA, the CDR3 is TGCGCCAGCAGCCCTTGGGGAGCCAATGAGCAGTTCTTC.

The rearrangement uses TRBV28 and TRBJ2-3; 13 bases align to TRBD2. Germline V gene sequence: CDR1 MDHEN, CDR2 SYDVKM. The CDR3 loop spans 16 amino acids. The junction had 4 bases not matched to a gene; V was cut back by 2 bases and J by 5 bases. Here the CDR3 DNA reads TGTGCCAGCAGTTTAGGACTAGCGGGAGTGAAAGATACGCAGTATTTT. Its protein is CASSLGLAGVKDTQYF.

The V and J genes are TRBV5-4 and TRBJ2-1, with 12 bases identical to TRBD2. With 0 bases clipped from V and 9 bases from J, the junction kept 4 bases outside the gene matches. Germline CDR1 and CDR2: SGHNT and YYREEE (reference sequence). This CDR3 has 15 residues. Written as DNA, the CDR3 is TGTGCCAGCAGCTTGGAAACTAGCGGGAGGATTGAGCAGTTCTTC. Translated, it gives CASSLETSGRIEQFF.

The chain couples TRBV19 to TRBJ2-7; 10 bases agree with TRBD2. The CDR3 runs 15 residues. V dropped 7 bases and J dropped 2; count of bases not matched to a gene: 8. The germline V gene has CDR1 LNHDA and CDR2 SQIVND (reference sequence). The CDR3 DNA reads TGTGCCAGTACCTCGACTAGCGGGCCCCCCTACGAGCAGTACTTC. Its translation is CASTSTSGPPYEQYF.

J is TRBJ1-6 and V is TRBV6-5; D perhaps matches TRBD1 (5 bases). The CDR3 loop spans 13 amino acids. CDR1 is MNHEY and CDR2 is SVGAGI in the germline V gene. The V gene lost 4 bases and the J gene lost 7 bases, with 8 bases spanning the gap. The CDR3 region is CASSWGRNSPLHF. CDR3 nucleotide sequence: TGTGCCAGCAGTTGGGGCAGAAATTCACCCCTCCACTTT.

This rearrangement joins TRBV4-2 to TRBJ2-7; 8 bases agree with TRBD2. The CDR3 loop spans 20 amino acids. Losses at the gene ends were 0 bases for V and 3 bases for J; bases not matched to a gene: 19. Germline assignment: CDR1 LGHNA and CDR2 YNFKEQ. CDR3 loop: CASSQDPSGSAGTKYYEQYF. DNA for the CDR3: TGTGCCAGCAGCCAAGATCCAAGCGGGAGCGCCGGGACCAAGTACTACGAGCAGTACTTC.

The J gene is TRBJ2-7, the V gene TRBV28, with 10 nucleotides matching TRBD2. CDR1 is MDHEN, CDR2 SYDVKM, per germline. V shed 7 bases and J 3 bases; nucleotides not matched to a gene: 3. The CDR3 length is 13 residues. CDR3 in amino acids: CASTSGSYYEQYF. The DNA of the CDR3 is TGTGCCAGCACTAGCGGGAGTTACTACGAGCAGTACTTC.

This clone was seen once. The V call is TRBV2, the J call TRBJ2-7, with D perhaps matching TRBD2 (6 bases). This CDR3 spans 13 amino acids. V was shortened by 4 bases and J by 3 bases, with 10 bases between the two germline ends. In germline, CDR1 is SNHLY, CDR2 FYNNEI. The CDR3 DNA reads as TGTGCCAGCAGTGGGCAGGAGGGCTACGAGCAGTACTTC. Amino acids: CASSGQEGYEQYF.

This clone was seen once. J is TRBJ1-5 and V is TRBV7-8; tentatively, D is TRBD1 (5 bases). Germline V gene data show CDR1 as SGHVS and CDR2 as FQNEAQ. The CDR3 spans 17 residues. Trimming took 4 bases from V and 0 from J, leaving 16 bases between them. The CDR3 sequence is CASSSRQKGYSNQPQHF. CDR3 nucleotides: TGTGCCAGCAGCTCCAGACAGAAGGGCTATAGCAATCAGCCCCAGCATTTT.

This chain uses TRBV19 with TRBJ1-4, with D perhaps matching TRBD1 (5 bases). Looked up from germline, CDR1 is LNHDA and CDR2 is SQIVND (reference sequence). V was cut by 3 bases and J by 5 bases, with 16 bases left in between. CDR3 length equals 16 residues. CDR3 sequence: CASSILGVGRNEKLFF. The CDR3 DNA sequence: TGTGCCAGTAGTATTCTAGGGGTGGGACGGAATGAAAAACTGTTTTTT.

This clone was observed a single time. The rearrangement uses TRBV11-2 and TRBJ1-2; D unresolved. CDR1 and CDR2 from the germline V gene are SGHAT and FQNNGV. The CDR3 extends over 14 amino acids. Trimming left V 3 bases short and J 5 bases short, with 13 bases between. The CDR3 loop reads CASSFSAQSYGYTF. For the CDR3, the DNA is TGTGCCAGCAGCTTTTCCGCACAGTCATATGGCTACACCTTC. Complete variable domain (other parts from reference TRBV11-2 and TRBJ1-2): EAGVAQSPRYKIIEKRQSVAFWCNPISGHATLYWYQQILGQGPKLLIQFQNNGVVDDSQLPKDRFSAERLKGVDSTLKIQPAKLEDSAVYLCASSFSAQSYGYTFGSGTRLTVV.

This chain links TRBV11-2 with TRBJ2-5; either TRBD1 or TRBD2 may supply D (5 bases each). V gave up 5 bases and J gave up 5 bases, with 18 bases separating them. This CDR3 spans 15 amino acids. Germline V gives CDR1 SGHAT, CDR2 FQNNGV. The CDR3 protein is CASSLLRGGGETQYF. The CDR3 nucleotides read TGTGCCAGCAGCCTGCTCCGGGGCGGTGGGGAGACCCAGTACTTC.

The chain is built from TRBV5-4 and TRBJ1-4, with 7 bases aligning to TRBD1. V lost 0 bases to trimming and J lost 4 bases; unmatched junction nucleotides: 6. The CDR3 runs to 16 residues. Germline V gene sequence: CDR1 SGHNT, CDR2 YYREEE (reference sequence). The CDR3: CASSLGLGTVNEKLFF. In nucleotides, the CDR3 is TGTGCCAGCAGCTTGGGTCTGGGGACAGTTAATGAAAAACTGTTTTTT.